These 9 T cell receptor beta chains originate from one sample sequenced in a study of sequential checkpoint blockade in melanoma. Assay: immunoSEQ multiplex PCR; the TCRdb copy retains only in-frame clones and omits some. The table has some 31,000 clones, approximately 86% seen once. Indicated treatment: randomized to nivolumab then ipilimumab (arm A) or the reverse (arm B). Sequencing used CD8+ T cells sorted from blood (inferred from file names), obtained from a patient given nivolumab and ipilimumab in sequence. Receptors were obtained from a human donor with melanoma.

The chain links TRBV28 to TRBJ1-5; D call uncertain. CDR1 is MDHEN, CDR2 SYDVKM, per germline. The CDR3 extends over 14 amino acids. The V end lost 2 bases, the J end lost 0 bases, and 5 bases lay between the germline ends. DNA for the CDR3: TGTGCCAGCAGTTTAGCGAATAGCAATCAGCCCCAGCATTTT. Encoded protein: CASSLANSNQPQHF.

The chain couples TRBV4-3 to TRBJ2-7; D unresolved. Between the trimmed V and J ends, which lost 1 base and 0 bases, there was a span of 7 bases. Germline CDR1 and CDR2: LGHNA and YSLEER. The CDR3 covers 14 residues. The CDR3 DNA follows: TGCGCCAGCAGCCAAGTAGTCCCCTCCTACGAGCAGTACTTC. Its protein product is CASSQVVPSYEQYF.

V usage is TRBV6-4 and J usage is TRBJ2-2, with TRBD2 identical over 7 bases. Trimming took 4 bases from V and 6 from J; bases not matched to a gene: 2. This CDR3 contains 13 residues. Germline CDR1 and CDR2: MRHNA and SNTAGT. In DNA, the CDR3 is TGTGCCAGCAGTGCGACTAGCTCCGGGGAGCTGTTTTTT. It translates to CASSATSSGELFF.

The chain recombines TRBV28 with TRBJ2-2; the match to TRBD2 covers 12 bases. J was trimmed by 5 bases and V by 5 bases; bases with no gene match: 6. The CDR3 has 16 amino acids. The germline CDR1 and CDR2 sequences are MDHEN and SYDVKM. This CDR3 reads CASSLRLAGVTGELFF. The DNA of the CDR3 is TGTGCCAGCAGTCTCCGACTAGCGGGAGTTACCGGGGAGCTGTTTTTT.

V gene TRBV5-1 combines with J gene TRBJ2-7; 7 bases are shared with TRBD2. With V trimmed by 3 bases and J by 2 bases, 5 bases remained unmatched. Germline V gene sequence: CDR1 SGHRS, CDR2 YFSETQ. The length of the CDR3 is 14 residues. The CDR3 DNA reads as TGCGCCAGCAGCTACCTAGCGGATCCCTACGAGCAGTACTTC. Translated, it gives CASSYLADPYEQYF.

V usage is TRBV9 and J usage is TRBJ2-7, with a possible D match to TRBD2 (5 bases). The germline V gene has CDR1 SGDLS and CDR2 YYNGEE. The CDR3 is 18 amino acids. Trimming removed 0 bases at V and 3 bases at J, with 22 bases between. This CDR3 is CASSVAGSTASPDYEQYF. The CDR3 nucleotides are TGTGCCAGCAGCGTAGCGGGGAGCACAGCTTCTCCCGACTACGAGCAGTACTTC. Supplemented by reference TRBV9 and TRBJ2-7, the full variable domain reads DSGVTQTPKHLITATGQRVTLRCSPRSGDLSVYWYQQSLDQGLQFLIQYYNGEERAKGNILERFSAQQFPDLHSELNLSSLELGDSALYFCASSVAGSTASPDYEQYFGPGTRLTVT.

CDR3 protein: CASSPGTGGFTDTQYF. In DNA form, the CDR3 reads TGTGCCAGCAGTCCCGGGACAGGGGGCTTCACAGATACGCAGTATTTT. The chain employs TRBV28 and TRBJ2-3, with 12 bases identical to TRBD1. This CDR3 spans 16 amino acids. The germline V gene has CDR1 MDHEN and CDR2 SYDVKM. The junction had 5 bases not matched to a gene; V was cut back by 5 bases and J by 2 bases.

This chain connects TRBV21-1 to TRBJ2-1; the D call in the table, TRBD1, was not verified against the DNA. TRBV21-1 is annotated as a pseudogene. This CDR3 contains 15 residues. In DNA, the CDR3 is TGTGCCAGCAGCAAGTCCAGGGTCGACCCCCGGGAGCAGTTCTTC. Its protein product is CASSKSRVDPREQFF.

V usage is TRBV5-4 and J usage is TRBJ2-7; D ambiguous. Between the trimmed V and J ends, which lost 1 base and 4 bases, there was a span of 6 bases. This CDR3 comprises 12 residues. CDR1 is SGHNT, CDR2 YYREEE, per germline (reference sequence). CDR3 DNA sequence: TGTGCCAGCAGCTTGTTACAGTACGAGCAGTACTTC. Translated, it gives CASSLLQYEQYF.